This T cell receptor beta chain stems from a study of blood T cells in healthy people across ages. The second PCR ran roughly 7 to 12 cycles with a sample-barcoded 5' primer and J-beta primers. A tag from a template-switch adaptor with 12 random nucleotides marked each cDNA molecule. One entry per CDR3 protein results from TCRdb running MiXCR on the 5' RACE reads. The table includes about 780,000 distinct CDR3 sequences, roughly 25% detected once. This clonotype came up a few times. The sample was also linked to a second study, of T cells of mothers and their children. This second study says: For related and unrelated pairs alike, thymic selection shapes TCR recombination output similarly.

Sequencing was carried out using blood. The receptor was isolated from a boy between 10 and 17 years old in good health.

The CDR3 nucleotides read TGTGCCAGCAGCCCTCAGCGGCAGGGGGGGAGCTCCTACGAGCAGTACTTC. Residues: CASSPQRQGGSSYEQYF. The chain joins TRBV5-4 to TRBJ2-5; D tentatively reads TRBD1 or TRBD2 (7 bases each). The closer fit of TRBJ2-7 to the DNA end suggests the J call may be wrong. This CDR3 contains 17 residues. CDR1 is SGHNT and CDR2 is YYREEE in the germline V gene (reference sequence).